This T cell receptor beta chain was identified during a study of cytomegalovirus exposure and HLA in healthy donors. As for the study in general: Among the roughly 400 genotyped donors, over 70% were placed in the Caucasian-associated ancestry cluster.

The germline CDR1 and CDR2 sequences are SGHDT and YYEEEE. The CDR3 contains 13 residues. Trimming removed 3 bases from V and 5 bases from J, with 6 bases in between. Study findings and constraints: In an earlier analysis, about 87% or about 30%: the productive usage of most TCR beta V segments. Most observed TCR sequences were rare, whereas some public TCRs were detected in many donors.

For this clone: Its antigen remains unidentified.

In the PCR, 60 Vbeta and 13 Jbeta primers were used. The assay was immunoSEQ multiplex PCR, and TCRdb's table has in-frame clones only and misses some. Of about 150,000 clones in the sample, 70% to 80% were seen once. The clonotype comes from a middle-aged woman in good health and CMV-seronegative. The sample consisted of PBMCs. The rearrangement links TRBV5-6 to TRBJ2-6, with D unclear. The CDR3 nucleotides are TGTGCCAGCAGCTACTCACGGGCCAACGTCCTGACTTTC. It specifies CASSYSRANVLTF.